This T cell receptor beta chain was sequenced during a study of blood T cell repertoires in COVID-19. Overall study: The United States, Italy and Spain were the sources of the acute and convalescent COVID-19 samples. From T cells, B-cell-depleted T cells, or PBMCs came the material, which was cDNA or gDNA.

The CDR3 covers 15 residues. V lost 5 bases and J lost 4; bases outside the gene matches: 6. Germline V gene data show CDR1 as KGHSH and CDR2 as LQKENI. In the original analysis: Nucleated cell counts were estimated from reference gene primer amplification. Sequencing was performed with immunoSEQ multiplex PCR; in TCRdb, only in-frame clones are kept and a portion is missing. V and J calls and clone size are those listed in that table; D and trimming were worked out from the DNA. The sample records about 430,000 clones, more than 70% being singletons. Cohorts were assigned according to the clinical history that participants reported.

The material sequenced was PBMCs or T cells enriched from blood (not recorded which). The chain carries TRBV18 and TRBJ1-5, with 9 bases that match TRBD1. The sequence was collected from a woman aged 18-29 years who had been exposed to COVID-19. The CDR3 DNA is TGTGCCAGCTCAGCCGGGACAGGGACTAATCAGCCCCAGCATTTT. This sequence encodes CASSAGTGTNQPQHF.